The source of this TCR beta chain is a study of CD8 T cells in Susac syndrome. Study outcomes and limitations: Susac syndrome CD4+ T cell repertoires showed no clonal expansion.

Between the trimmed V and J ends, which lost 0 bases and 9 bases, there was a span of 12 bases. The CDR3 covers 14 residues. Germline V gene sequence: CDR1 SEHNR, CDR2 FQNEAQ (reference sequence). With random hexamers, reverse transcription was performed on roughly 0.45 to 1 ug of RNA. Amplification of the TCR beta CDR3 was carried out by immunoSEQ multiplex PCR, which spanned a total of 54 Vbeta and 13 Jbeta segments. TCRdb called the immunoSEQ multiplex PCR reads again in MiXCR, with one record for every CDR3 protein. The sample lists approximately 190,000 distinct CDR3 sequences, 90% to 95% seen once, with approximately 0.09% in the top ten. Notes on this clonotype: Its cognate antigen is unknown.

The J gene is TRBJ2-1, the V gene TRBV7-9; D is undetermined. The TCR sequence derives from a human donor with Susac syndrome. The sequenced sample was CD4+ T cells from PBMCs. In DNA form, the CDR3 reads TGTGCCAGCAGCTTAGCCCCGAAGGTTGGTGAGCAGTTCTTC. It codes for CASSLAPKVGEQFF. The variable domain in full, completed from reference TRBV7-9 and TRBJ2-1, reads DTGVSQNPRHKITKRGQNVTFRCDPISEHNRLYWYRQTLGQGPEFLTYFQNEAQLEKSRLLSDRFSAERPKGSFSTLEIQRTEQGDSAMYLCASSLAPKVGEQFFGPGTRLTVL.